One and the same sample provided the 22 T cell receptor beta chains below, sequenced in a study of early T cells in non-severe SARS-CoV-2 infection. TCRdb re-called the 5' RACE reads through MiXCR, storing one row per CDR3 protein. The sample holds 54,000 or so distinct CDR3 sequences, 4.5% to 7% seen once. Specimen: whole blood. Receptors originate from an adult who was a healthcare worker with PCR-confirmed SARS-CoV-2 infection or an uninfected control (not recorded which).

This clonotype was seen repeatedly, ten times or more. J is TRBJ2-7 and V is TRBV12-3 or TRBV12-4, with D possibly being TRBD2 (6 bases). The CDR3 has 14 residues. Deletions cut 6 bases from V and 1 base from J, with 13 bases between. CDR3 DNA: TGTGCCAGCAGCCGGGACTCGAAATCCTACGAGCAGTACTTC. The encoded protein is CASSRDSKSYEQYF.

This clonotype has at least ten counts. The chain combines TRBV12-3 or TRBV12-4 with TRBJ2-7, with a tentative D call TRBD2 (5 bases). The CDR3 totals 15 residues. Deletions cut 5 bases from V and 2 bases from J, with 16 bases between. The CDR3 bases are TGTGCCAGCAGTCCAAGCCTAGCAGCGGCCTACGAGCAGTACTTC. It translates to CASSPSLAAAYEQYF.

The rearrangement links TRBV10-3 to TRBJ2-3, with D possibly TRBD2 on 6 matching bases. CDR3 size: 13 residues. V was cut by 10 bases and J by 4 bases, with 15 bases left in between. Germline CDR1 ENHRY, CDR2 SYGVKD. The CDR3 sequence: CATHLARADTQYF. The CDR3, as DNA: TGTGCCACGCATCTAGCGCGGGCAGATACGCAGTATTTT.

By share of the sample, this clonotype is medium-sized. J is TRBJ2-7 and V is TRBV1; the table assigns TRBD1, which was not confirmed against the DNA. TRBV1 is a recognized pseudogene. The CDR3 covers 14 residues. CDR3 DNA: TGCACCAGCAGAGTAGGGGGGACGGGGTACGAGCAGTACTTC. This codes for CTSRVGGTGYEQYF.

This clonotype occurred a few times. This rearrangement joins TRBV18 to TRBJ2-3; 7 nucleotides match TRBD1. V gave up 2 bases and J gave up 5 bases; unmatched junction bases: 7. Germline values: CDR1 KGHSH, CDR2 LQKENI. The CDR3 length is 15 residues. The CDR3 bases are TGTGCCAGCTCACCAAGAGGGGGCGGCTTAGATACGCAGTATTTT. It translates to CASSPRGGGLDTQYF.

This sequence joins TRBV7-9 and TRBJ2-7, with D possibly matching TRBD1 (5 bases). Germline V gene sequence: CDR1 SEHNR, CDR2 FQNEAQ (reference sequence). This CDR3 is 13 amino acids long. Trimming removed 2 bases from V and 5 bases from J, with 10 bases in between. CDR3 sequence reads: CASSLRRGDEQYF. CDR3 DNA sequence: TGTGCCAGCAGCTTACGTAGGGGTGACGAGCAGTACTTC. Together with reference TRBV7-9 and TRBJ2-7, the CDR3 gives the full variable domain: DTGVSQNPRHKITKRGQNVTFRCDPISEHNRLYWYRQTLGQGPEFLTYFQNEAQLEKSRLLSDRFSAERPKGSFSTLEIQRTEQGDSAMYLCASSLRRGDEQYFGPGTRLTVT.

This clonotype showed up many times. V and J are TRBV2 and TRBJ1-5; no definite D call. This CDR3 is 15 amino acids long. The V end lost 4 bases, the J end lost 4 bases, and 14 bases lay between the germline ends. Germline CDR1 reads SNHLY; CDR2 reads FYNNEI. CDR3 nucleotide sequence: TGTGCCAGCAGTGGAATGGGGAGGGCGAATCAGCCCCAGCATTTT. Residues: CASSGMGRANQPQHF.

This clonotype showed up many times. V is TRBV10-2 and J is TRBJ1-1; possible D gene TRBD1, 5 bases. The germline V gene encodes CDR1 WSHSY and CDR2 SAAADI. The CDR3 contains 14 residues. Trimming left V 4 bases short and J 1 base short, with 10 bases between. The CDR3 sequence is CASSGQTGNTEAFF. DNA for the CDR3: TGCGCCAGCAGTGGGCAAACAGGGAACACTGAAGCTTTCTTT.

This clonotype has at least ten counts. Relative to the germline gene, one junction end is altered; a read error may explain this. The chain couples TRBV5-5 to TRBJ2-3; D remains ambiguous. CDR1 SGHKS and CDR2 YYEKEE come from the germline V gene (reference sequence). The CDR3 contains 14 residues. The CDR3 spells CASSPLSSTDTQYF. The CDR3 DNA follows: TGCGCCAGCAGTCCCTTATCTAGCACAGATACGCAGTATTTT.

In this sample, this clonotype turned up many times. The rearrangement joins TRBV7-3 to TRBJ1-6, with 9 positions matching TRBD1. This CDR3 is 15 amino acids long. From germline, CDR1 is SGHTA and CDR2 FQGTGA. Unmatched junction bases numbered 7, after V lost 9 bases and J lost 4 bases. CDR3 nucleotides: TGTGCCAGTTCTCAGGGACAGGGATATAATTCACCCCTCCACTTT. This sequence encodes CASSQGQGYNSPLHF.

This clonotype was recorded many times. The rearrangement links TRBV10-1 to TRBJ2-3; no clear D. Trimming left V 4 bases short and J 0 bases short, with 8 bases between. The CDR3 length is 14 residues. Germline loops: CDR1 WNHNN, CDR2 SYGVQD (reference sequence). CDR3 sequence reads: CASSASTSTDTQYF. For the CDR3, the DNA is TGCGCCAGCAGTGCTTCCACTAGCACAGATACGCAGTATTTT.

This clonotype occurred many times. The chain is built from TRBV12-3 or TRBV12-4 and TRBJ1-5; 7 bases match TRBD1. V lost 3 bases, J lost 3 bases, and 8 bases stayed unmatched. This CDR3 has 16 residues. CDR3 coding DNA: TGTGCCAGCAGTTTTGACAGGGCTGGTCACAATCAGCCCCAGCATTTT. It yields the protein CASSFDRAGHNQPQHF.

At least ten counts were recorded for this clonotype. The CDR3 coding sequence is TGTGCCAGCAGCCGGGGGACAGGGGGCGCCTCATCGGGCAATCAGCCCCAGCATTTT. This encodes CASSRGTGGASSGNQPQHF. V and J are TRBV6-1 and TRBJ1-5, with 12 positions matching TRBD1. The V gene's germline CDR1 is MNHNS and CDR2 SASEGT. The CDR3 consists of 19 residues. V lost 6 bases, J lost 2 bases, and 14 bases stayed unmatched.

The chain combines TRBV7-9 with TRBJ1-5; D is undetermined. In germline, CDR1 is SEHNR, CDR2 FQNEAQ (reference sequence). The CDR3 consists of 13 residues. V was trimmed by 5 bases and J by 4 bases, leaving 9 bases between them. The CDR3 DNA reads as TGTGCCAGCAGCCTAGACGGAAATCAGCCCCAGCATTTT. Its translation: CASSLDGNQPQHF.

This clonotype was found many times. This chain joins TRBV7-9 and TRBJ2-1; perhaps TRBD2 as D (6 bases). Trimming pared 3 bases from V and 5 bases from J, leaving 20 bases between. From germline, CDR1 is SEHNR and CDR2 FQNEAQ (reference sequence). There are 17 residues in the CDR3. The CDR3 protein is CASSFPSGSPTHNEQFF. As DNA, the CDR3 is TGTGCCAGCAGCTTCCCAAGCGGGTCTCCTACTCACAATGAGCAGTTCTTC.

Turning to this clonotype: With a much larger clone just one base away, this may be a read error. The chain uses TRBV6-6 and TRBJ2-3, with a tentative D call TRBD2 (5 bases). CDR1 and CDR2 (germline): MNHNY, SVGAGI (reference sequence). The CDR3 spans 18 residues. V lost 4 bases and J 6 bases, leaving 26 bases between the germline ends. The CDR3 nucleotides read TGTGCCAGCAGTTCCCTCCCCGCGGAACTAGGGCCCCTGGATACGCAGTATTTT. Translating it yields CASSSLPAELGPLDTQYF.

The rearrangement joins TRBV28 to TRBJ2-3, with 10 nucleotides matching TRBD2. The V segment lost 4 bases and the J segment 0 bases; nucleotides outside the gene matches: 4. Looked up from germline, CDR1 is MDHEN and CDR2 is SYDVKM. This CDR3 is 16 amino acids long. CDR3 DNA: TGTGCCAGCAGTTCCCAACTAGCGGGAAGCACAGATACGCAGTATTTT. It yields the protein CASSSQLAGSTDTQYF.

This clonotype has a count of ten or more. The chain joins TRBV11-2 to TRBJ1-5; D not resolved. The CDR3 totals 13 residues. The germline V and J ends were trimmed by 0 bases and 5 bases, with 5 bases remaining between them. Germline CDR1 is SGHAT and CDR2 is FQNNGV. Here the CDR3 DNA reads TGTGCCAGCAGCTTAGACTCCCATCAGCCCCAGCATTTT. Residues: CASSLDSHQPQHF.

The table lists this clonotype with many counts. This chain connects TRBV12-3 or TRBV12-4 to TRBJ1-1; no clear D. This CDR3 is built from 13 residues. V was pared by 3 bases and J by 3 bases, with 8 bases between. The CDR3 DNA is TGTGCCAGCAGTTTCAAGCGGGACACTGAAGCTTTCTTT. Translated, it gives CASSFKRDTEAFF.

The CDR3 DNA reads as TGCAGCGTTGGAAATAACGAGCAGTACTTC. Protein product: CSVGNNEQYF. V is TRBV29-1 and J is TRBJ2-7, with D uncertain. The CDR3 is 10 residues long. Germline assignment: CDR1 SQVTM and CDR2 ANQGSEA. V lost 4 bases and J 5 bases, leaving 6 bases between the germline ends.

The table lists this clonotype with a few counts. This chain connects TRBV6-2 or TRBV6-3 to TRBJ1-3; D possibly corresponds to TRBD1 (5 bases). V was clipped by 5 bases and J by 0 bases, with 14 bases between them. CDR3 length: 16 residues. Germline assignment: CDR1 MNHEY and CDR2 SVGEGT. The CDR3 region is CASSGGDLASGNTIYF. The CDR3 DNA reads as TGTGCCAGCAGTGGGGGAGACCTCGCCTCTGGAAACACCATATATTTT.

V usage is TRBV12-3 or TRBV12-4 and J usage is TRBJ1-6, with no clear D. This CDR3 has 12 residues. Trimming shortened V by 6 bases and J by 5 bases, and 5 bases separated the two germline ends. The CDR3 region is CASSPNNSPLHF. The CDR3 DNA is TGTGCCAGCAGCCCCAATAATTCACCCCTCCACTTT.